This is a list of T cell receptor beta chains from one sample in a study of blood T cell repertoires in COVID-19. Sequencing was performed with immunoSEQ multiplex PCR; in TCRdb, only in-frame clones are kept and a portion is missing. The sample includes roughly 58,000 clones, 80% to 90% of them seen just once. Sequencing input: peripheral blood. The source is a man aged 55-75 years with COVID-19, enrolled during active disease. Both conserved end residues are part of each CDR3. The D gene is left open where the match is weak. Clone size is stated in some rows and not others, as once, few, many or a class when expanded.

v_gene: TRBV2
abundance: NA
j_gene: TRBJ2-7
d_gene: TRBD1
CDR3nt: TGTGCCAGCAGGAAAGGGACAGGGGGCGAGCAGTACTTC
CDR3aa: CASRKGTGGEQYF

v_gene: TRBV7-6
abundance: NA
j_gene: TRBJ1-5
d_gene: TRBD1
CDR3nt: TGTGCCAGCAGCGTCGGGACAGCCAGCAATCAGCCCCAGCATTTT
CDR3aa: CASSVGTASNQPQHF

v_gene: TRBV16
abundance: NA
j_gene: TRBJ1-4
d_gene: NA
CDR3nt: TGTGCCAGCACCGCCACTGATCGGGAAAAACTGTTTTTT
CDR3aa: CASTATDREKLFF

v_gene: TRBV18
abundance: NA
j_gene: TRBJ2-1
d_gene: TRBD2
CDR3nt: TGTGCCAGCTTCCCTGAACTAGCGGGGGGGCGGTTGGATGAGCAGTTCTTC
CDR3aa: CASFPELAGGRLDEQFF

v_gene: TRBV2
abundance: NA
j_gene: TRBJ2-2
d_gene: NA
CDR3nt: TGTGCCAGCAGTGTATCAGGGGCGAACACCGGGGAGCTGTTTTTT
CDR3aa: CASSVSGANTGELFF

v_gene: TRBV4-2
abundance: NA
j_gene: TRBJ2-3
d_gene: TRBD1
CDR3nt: TGTGCCAGCAGCCAGGAGGGACAGGGCACAGATACGCAGTATTTT
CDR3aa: CASSQEGQGTDTQYF

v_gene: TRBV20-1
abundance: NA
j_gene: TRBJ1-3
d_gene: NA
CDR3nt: TGCAGTGCTAGTCAGGGAGCGGGCTCTGGAAACACCATATATTTT
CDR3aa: CSASQGAGSGNTIYF

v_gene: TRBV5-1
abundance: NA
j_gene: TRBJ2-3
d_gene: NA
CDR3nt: TGCGCCAGCAGCGCAGGAGATACGCAGTATTTT
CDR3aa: CASSAGDTQYF

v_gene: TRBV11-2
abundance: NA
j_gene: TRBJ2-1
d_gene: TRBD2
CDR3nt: TGTGCCAGCAGCTCCCTAGCGGGAGGGGTCAATGAGCAGTTCTTC
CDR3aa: CASSSLAGGVNEQFF

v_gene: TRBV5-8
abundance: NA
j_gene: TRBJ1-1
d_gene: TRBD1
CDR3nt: TGTGCCAGCAGTTCCGGGACAGGTAACACTGAAGCTTTCTTT
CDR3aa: CASSSGTGNTEAFF

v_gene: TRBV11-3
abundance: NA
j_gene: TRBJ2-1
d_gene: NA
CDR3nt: TGTGCCAGCAGCCCTACAGGGTTCAATGAGCAGTTCTTC
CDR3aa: CASSPTGFNEQFF

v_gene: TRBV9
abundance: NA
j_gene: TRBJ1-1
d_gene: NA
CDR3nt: TGTGCCAGCAGCGTAGAAATGTACGGGGCTGAAGCTTTCTTT
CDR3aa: CASSVEMYGAEAFF

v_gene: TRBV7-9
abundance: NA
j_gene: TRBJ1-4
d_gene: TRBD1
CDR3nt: TGTGCCAGCAGCCCGGGACAGGGGGCATTCACTAATGAAAAACTGTTTTTT
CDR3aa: CASSPGQGAFTNEKLFF

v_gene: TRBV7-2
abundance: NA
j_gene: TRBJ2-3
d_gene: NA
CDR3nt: TGTGCCAGCAGCTTTTTGGGCGGGGGCACAGATACGCAGTATTTT
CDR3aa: CASSFLGGGTDTQYF

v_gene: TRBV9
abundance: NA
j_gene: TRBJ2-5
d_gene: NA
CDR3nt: TGTGCCAGCAGCTCAGAGGGGCGGAGGGAAGAGACCCAGTACTTC
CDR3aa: CASSSEGRREETQYF

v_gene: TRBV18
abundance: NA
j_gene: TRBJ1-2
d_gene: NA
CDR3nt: TGTGCCAGCTCAGAACGGGTGCAGGGTGTCGATGGCTACACCTTC
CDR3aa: CASSERVQGVDGYTF

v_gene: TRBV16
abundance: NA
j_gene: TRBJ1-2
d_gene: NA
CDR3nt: TGTGCCAGCAGCCAATTTCAGGGGAATACTAACTATGGCTACACCTTC
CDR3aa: CASSQFQGNTNYGYTF

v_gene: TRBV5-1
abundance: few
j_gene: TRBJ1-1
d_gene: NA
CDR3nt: TGCGCCAGCAGCTATTCCGGGAACACTGAAGCTTTCTTT
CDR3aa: CASSYSGNTEAFF

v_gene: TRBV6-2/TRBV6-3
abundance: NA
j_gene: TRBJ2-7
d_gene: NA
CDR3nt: TGTGCCAGCAGTTTACTGCACGAGCAGTACTTC
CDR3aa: CASSLLHEQYF

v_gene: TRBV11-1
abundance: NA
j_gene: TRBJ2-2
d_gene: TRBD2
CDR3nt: TGTGCCAGCAGCCCCCGGACTAGCGGGAGGTCCGGGGAGCTGTTTTTT
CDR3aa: CASSPRTSGRSGELFF

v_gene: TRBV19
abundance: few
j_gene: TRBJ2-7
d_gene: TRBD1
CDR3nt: TGTGCCAGTAGTACCGGGACAGGTCCAACGGGGAGCTCCTACGAGCAGTACTTC
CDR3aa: CASSTGTGPTGSSYEQYF

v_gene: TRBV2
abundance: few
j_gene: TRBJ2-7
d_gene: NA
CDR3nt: TGTGCCAGCAGTGACTGGGGAGGCGCTCACGAGCAGTACTTC
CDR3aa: CASSDWGGAHEQYF

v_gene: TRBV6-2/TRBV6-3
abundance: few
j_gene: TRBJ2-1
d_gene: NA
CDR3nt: TGTGCCAGCAGTCCCCCGATGGAGGGGGGGATTAATGAGCAGTTCTTC
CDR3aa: CASSPPMEGGINEQFF

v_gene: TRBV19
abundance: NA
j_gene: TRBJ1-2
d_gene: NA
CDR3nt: TGTGCCAGTAGTATGGCGGACTATGGCTACACCTTC
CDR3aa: CASSMADYGYTF

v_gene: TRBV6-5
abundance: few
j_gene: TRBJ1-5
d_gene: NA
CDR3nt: TGTGCCAGCGCGACAGCTTCCCGCAATCAGCCCCAGCATTTT
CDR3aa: CASATASRNQPQHF

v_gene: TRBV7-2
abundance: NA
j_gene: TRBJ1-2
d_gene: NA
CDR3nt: TGTGCCAGCAGCTTGGGATCAGGAGGGTCTGGCTACACCTTC
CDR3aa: CASSLGSGGSGYTF